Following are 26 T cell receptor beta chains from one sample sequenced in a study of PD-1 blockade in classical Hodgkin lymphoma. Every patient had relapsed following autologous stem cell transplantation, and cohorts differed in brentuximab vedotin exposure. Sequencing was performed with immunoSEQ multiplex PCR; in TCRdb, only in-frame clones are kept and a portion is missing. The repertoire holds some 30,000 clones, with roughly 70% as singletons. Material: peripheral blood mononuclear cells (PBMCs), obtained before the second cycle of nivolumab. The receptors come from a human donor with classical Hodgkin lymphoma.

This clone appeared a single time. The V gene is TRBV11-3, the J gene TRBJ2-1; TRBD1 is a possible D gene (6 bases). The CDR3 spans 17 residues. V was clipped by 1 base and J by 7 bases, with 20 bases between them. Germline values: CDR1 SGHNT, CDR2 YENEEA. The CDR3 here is CASSLGTAQRGGNEQFF. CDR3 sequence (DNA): TGTGCCAGCAGCTTAGGTACCGCGCAGCGAGGGGGAAATGAGCAGTTCTTC.

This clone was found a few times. CDR3 DNA sequence: TGTGCCAGCAGTTACGAGTACAGCTCTGGAAACACCATATATTTT. Residues: CASSYEYSSGNTIYF. V gene TRBV6-6 combines with J gene TRBJ1-3; no clear D. This CDR3 has 15 amino acids. V shed 2 bases and J shed 0 bases, with 8 bases lying between them. Germline V lookup: CDR1 MNHNY, CDR2 SVGAGI (reference sequence).

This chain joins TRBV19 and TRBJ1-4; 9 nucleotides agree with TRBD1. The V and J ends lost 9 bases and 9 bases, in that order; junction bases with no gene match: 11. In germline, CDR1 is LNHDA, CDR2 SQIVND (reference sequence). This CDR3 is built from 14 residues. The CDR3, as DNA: TGTGCCAGCTTTACTTATGGGACAGGGAAAAAACTGTTTTTT. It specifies CASFTYGTGKKLFF. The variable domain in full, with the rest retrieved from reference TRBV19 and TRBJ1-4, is DGGITQSPKYLFRKEGQNVTLSCEQNLNHDAMYWYRQDPGQGLRLIYYSQIVNDFQKGDIAEGYSVSREKKESFPLTVTSAQKNPTAFYLCASFTYGTGKKLFFGSGTQLSVL.

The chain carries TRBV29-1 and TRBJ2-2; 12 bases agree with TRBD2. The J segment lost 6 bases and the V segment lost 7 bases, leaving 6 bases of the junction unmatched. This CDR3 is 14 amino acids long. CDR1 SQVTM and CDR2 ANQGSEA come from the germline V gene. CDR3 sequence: CSAGTSGFAGELFF. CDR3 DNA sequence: TGCAGCGCTGGGACTAGCGGGTTCGCCGGGGAGCTGTTTTTT.

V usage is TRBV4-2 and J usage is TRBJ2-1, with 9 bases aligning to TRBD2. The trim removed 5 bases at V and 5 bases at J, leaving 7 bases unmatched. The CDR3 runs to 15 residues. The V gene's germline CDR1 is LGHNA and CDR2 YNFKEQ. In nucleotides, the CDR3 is TGTGCCAGCAGCTTGGTAGCGGGAGAGAACAATGAGCAGTTCTTC. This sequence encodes CASSLVAGENNEQFF.

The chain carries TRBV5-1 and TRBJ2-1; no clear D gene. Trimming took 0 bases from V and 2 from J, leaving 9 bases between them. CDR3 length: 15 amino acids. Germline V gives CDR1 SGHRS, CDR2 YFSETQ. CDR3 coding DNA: TGCGCCAGCAGCTTGGGGGATGCAGCCTACAATGAGCAGTTCTTC. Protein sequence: CASSLGDAAYNEQFF. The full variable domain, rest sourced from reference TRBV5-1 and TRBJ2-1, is KAGVTQTPRYLIKTRGQQVTLSCSPISGHRSVSWYQQTPGQGLQFLFEYFSETQRNKGNFPGRFSGRQFSNSRSEMNVSTLELGDSALYLCASSLGDAAYNEQFFGPGTRLTVL.

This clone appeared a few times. In DNA, the CDR3 is TGTGCCAGCAGTTACTCAAACCAGGGGACCGCTGAAGCTTTCTTT. Translation: CASSYSNQGTAEAFF. V usage is TRBV6-6 and J usage is TRBJ1-1, with a possible D match to TRBD1 (6 bases). V was trimmed by 0 bases and J by 6 bases, leaving 14 bases between them. The CDR3 is made up of 15 amino acids. Germline lookup yields CDR1 MNHNY and CDR2 SVGAGI (reference sequence).

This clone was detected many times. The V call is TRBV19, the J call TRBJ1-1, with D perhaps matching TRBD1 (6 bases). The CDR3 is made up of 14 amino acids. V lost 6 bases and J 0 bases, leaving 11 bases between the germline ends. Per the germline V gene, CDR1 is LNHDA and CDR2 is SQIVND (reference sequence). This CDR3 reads CASRLDRLNTEAFF. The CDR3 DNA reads TGTGCCAGTAGGTTGGACAGATTGAACACTGAAGCTTTCTTT.

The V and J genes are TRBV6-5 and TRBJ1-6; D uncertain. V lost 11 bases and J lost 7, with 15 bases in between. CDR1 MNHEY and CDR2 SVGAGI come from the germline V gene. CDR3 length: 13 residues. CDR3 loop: CAAQGSHNSPLHF. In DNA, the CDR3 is TGTGCCGCTCAAGGCAGTCACAATTCACCCCTCCACTTT.

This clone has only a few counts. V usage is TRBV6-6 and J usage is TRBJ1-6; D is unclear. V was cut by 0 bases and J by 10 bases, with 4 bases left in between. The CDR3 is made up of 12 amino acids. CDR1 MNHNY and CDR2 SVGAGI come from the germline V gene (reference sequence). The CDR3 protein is CASSYSRSPLHF. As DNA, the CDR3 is TGTGCCAGCAGTTACTCGAGGTCACCCCTCCACTTT.

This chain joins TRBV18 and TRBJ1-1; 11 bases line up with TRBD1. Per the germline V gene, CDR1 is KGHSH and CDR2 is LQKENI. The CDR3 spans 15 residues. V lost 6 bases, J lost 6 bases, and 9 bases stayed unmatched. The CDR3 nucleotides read TGTGCCAGCTCTCCCGCCGGGACAGGGGGGTCTGAAGCTTTCTTT. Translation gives CASSPAGTGGSEAFF.

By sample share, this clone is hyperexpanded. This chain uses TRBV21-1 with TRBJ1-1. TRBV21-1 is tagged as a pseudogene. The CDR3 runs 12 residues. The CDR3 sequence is CASSSGDGEAFF. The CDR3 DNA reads TGTGCCAGCAGCTCGGGGGACGGTGAAGCTTTCTTT.

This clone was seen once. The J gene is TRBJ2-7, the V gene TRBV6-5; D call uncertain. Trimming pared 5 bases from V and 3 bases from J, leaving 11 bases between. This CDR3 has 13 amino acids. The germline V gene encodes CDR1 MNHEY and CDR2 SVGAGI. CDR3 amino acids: CASSRQENYEQYV. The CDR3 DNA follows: TGTGCCAGCAGTAGACAAGAAAACTACGAGCAGTACGTC.

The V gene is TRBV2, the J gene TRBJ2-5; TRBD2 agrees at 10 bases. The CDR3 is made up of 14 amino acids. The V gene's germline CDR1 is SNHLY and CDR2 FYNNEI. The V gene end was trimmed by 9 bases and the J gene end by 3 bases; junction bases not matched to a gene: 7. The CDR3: CARDGTSDKETQYF. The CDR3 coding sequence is TGTGCCAGGGACGGGACTAGCGACAAAGAGACCCAGTACTTC.

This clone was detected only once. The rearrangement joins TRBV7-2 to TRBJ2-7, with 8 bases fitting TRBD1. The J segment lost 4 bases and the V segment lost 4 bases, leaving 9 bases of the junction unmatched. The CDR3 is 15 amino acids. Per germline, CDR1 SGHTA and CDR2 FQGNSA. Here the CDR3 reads CASSYRDRPLYEQYV. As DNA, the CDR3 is TGTGCCAGCAGCTACCGGGACAGGCCGTTATACGAGCAGTACGTC.

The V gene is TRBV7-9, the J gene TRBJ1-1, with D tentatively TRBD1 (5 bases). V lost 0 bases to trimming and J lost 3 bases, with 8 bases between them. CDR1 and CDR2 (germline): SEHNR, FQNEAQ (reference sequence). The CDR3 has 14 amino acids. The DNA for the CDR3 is TGTGCCAGCAGCTTAGCAGGGGATGACACTGAAGCTTTCTTT. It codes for CASSLAGDDTEAFF.

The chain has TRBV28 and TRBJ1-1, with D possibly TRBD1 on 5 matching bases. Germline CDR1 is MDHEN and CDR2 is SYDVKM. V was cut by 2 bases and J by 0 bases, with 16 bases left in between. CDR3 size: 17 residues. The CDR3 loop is CASSLPVQGWVNTEAFF. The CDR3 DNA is TGTGCCAGCAGTTTACCCGTGCAGGGATGGGTGAACACTGAAGCTTTCTTT.

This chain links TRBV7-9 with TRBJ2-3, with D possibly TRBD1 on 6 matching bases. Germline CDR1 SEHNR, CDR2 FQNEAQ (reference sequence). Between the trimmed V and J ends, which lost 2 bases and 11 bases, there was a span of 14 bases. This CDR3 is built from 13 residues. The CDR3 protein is CASSLSDSSKQYF. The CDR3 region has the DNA TGTGCCAGCAGCTTATCGGACAGCTCCAAGCAGTATTTT.

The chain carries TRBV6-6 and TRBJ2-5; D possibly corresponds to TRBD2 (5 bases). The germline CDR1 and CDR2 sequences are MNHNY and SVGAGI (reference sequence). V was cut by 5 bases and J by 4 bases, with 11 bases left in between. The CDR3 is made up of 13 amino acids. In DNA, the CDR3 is TGTGCCAGCAGTCAACTAGTCGGAGAGACCCAGTACTTC. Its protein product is CASSQLVGETQYF.

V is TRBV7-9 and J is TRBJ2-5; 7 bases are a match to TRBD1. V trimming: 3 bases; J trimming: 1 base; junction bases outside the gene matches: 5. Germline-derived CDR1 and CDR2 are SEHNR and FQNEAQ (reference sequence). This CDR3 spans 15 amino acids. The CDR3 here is CASSFYRGGQETQYF. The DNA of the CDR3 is TGTGCCAGCAGCTTCTACAGGGGTGGCCAAGAGACCCAGTACTTC.

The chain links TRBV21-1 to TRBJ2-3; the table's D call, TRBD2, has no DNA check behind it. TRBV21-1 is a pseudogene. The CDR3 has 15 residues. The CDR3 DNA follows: TGTGCCAGCAGCAAAACGGGGGGGCAGACAGATACGCAGTATTTT. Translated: CASSKTGGQTDTQYF.

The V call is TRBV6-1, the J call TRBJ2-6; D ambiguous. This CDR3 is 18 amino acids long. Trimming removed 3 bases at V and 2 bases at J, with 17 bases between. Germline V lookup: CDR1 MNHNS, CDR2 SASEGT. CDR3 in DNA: TGTGCCAGCAGTGAGGTGCTGGGTTTTTTCGCTGGGGCCAACGTCCTGACTTTC. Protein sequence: CASSEVLGFFAGANVLTF.

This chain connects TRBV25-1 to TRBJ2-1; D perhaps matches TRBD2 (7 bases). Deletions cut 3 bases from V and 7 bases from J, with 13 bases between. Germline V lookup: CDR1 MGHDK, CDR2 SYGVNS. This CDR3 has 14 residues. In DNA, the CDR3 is TGTGCCAGCAGTGACCCTAGGGGGGGGAATGAGCAGTTCTTC. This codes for CASSDPRGGNEQFF.

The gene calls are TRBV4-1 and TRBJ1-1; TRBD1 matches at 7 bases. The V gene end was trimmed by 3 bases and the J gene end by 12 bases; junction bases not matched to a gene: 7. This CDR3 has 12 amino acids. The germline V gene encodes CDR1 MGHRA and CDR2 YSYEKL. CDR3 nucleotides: TGCGCCAGCAGCCACATCGACAGGGCTTCTTTCTTT. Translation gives CASSHIDRASFF.

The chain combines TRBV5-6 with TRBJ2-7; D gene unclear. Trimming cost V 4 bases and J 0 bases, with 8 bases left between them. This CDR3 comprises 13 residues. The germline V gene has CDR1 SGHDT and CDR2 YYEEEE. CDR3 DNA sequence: TGTGCCAGCAGCCGAAAGAGCTCCTACGAGCAGTACGTC. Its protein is CASSRKSSYEQYV.

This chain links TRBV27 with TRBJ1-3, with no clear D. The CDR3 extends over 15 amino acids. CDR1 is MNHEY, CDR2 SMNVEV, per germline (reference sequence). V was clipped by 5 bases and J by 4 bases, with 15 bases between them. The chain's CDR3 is CASSPVASHGNTIYF. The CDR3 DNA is TGTGCCAGCAGTCCCGTGGCCAGTCACGGAAACACCATATATTTT.